These 2 T cell receptor beta chains were all obtained from the same sample, sequenced in a study of OX40 agonist ivuxolimab in advanced cancers. The assay was immunoSEQ multiplex PCR, and TCRdb's table has in-frame clones only and misses some. The sample lists about 71,000 clones, roughly 93% occurring once. The material sequenced was CD4+ or CD8+ T cells sorted from blood, taken in a trial of the OX40 agonist ivuxolimab. The receptor source for this set is an adult with an advanced solid tumor such as melanoma, head and neck, liver or kidney cancer.

The chain combines TRBV4-3 with TRBJ2-7; TRBD1 or TRBD2 may be the D gene (5 bases each). The CDR3 contains 12 residues. Germline V gives CDR1 LGHNA, CDR2 YSLEER. V lost 1 base and J 6 bases, leaving 7 bases between the germline ends. CDR3 in DNA: TGCGCCAGCAGCCAAGTGGGACGCGAGCAGTACTTC. Protein: CASSQVGREQYF.

This chain uses TRBV29-1 with TRBJ1-1; tentatively, D is TRBD1 (5 bases). This CDR3 spans 12 amino acids. Trimming stripped 4 bases from V and 5 bases from J, with 11 bases between. Germline V gives CDR1 SQVTM, CDR2 ANQGSEA. The CDR3 DNA is TGCAGCGTTGTTGGCAGGGAGACTGAAGCTTTCTTT. Its protein is CSVVGRETEAFF.